The 21 T cell receptor beta chains given below trace back to one sample, sequenced in a study of tumor-infiltrating lymphocytes in primary liver carcinoma. The authors made TCR beta cDNA from roughly 480 ng total RNA with a constant-region primer. The TCR beta library was amplified through three nested multiplex PCR rounds in a modified ARM-PCR procedure. TRBV1-TRBV30 forward primers paired with a C-beta reverse primer were used in the first two PCR rounds, which ran approximately 10 cycles each. TCRdb ran MiXCR on the multiplex PCR reads and lists one entry per CDR3 protein. The table shows about 74,000 distinct CDR3 sequences, with roughly 69% occurring only once. Unsorted bulk tissue (roughly 19-31 mg) underwent RNA and DNA co-extraction. The sequenced sample was liver tumor tissue from sampling region 4. Subset indicated: tumor region T4, right-lateral pole. The receptors derive from a man in his forties with primary liver carcinoma and hepatitis B virus infection.

Concerning this clonotype itself: The junction and the germline gene differ at one end; a read error may be behind it. The J gene is TRBJ1-3, the V gene TRBV4-1; D gene uncertain. The germline V gene encodes CDR1 MGHRA and CDR2 YSYEKL. The CDR3 loop spans 15 amino acids. The DNA of the CDR3 is TGCGCCAGCAGCCTTGACATGTCCTCTGGACGCACCATATATTTC. Protein: CASSLDMSSGRTIYF.

This chain uses TRBV29-1 with TRBJ2-3; no clear D. The CDR3 runs 12 residues. CDR1 SQVTM and CDR2 ANQGSEA come from the germline V gene. CDR3 amino acids: CRVTASTDTQYF. CDR3 nucleotide sequence: TGCAGGGTTACAGCTAGCACAGATACGCAGTATTTT.

V gene TRBV6-6 combines with J gene TRBJ2-2; the match to TRBD2 covers 9 bases. The CDR3 runs 17 residues. V lost 6 bases, J lost 5 bases, and 13 bases stayed unmatched. From germline, CDR1 is MNHNY and CDR2 SVGAGI (reference sequence). The CDR3 nucleotides read TGTGCCAGCAGGCTGCGCCTAGCGGGAAAGAGGACCGGGGAGCTGTTTTTT. The encoded protein is CASRLRLAGKRTGELFF.

The V gene is TRBV11-2, the J gene TRBJ2-3, with 8 positions matching TRBD1. Trimming cost V 4 bases and J 0 bases; bases outside gene matches: 9. The germline gives CDR1 SGHAT, CDR2 FQNNGV. CDR3 size: 17 residues. The CDR3 DNA reads TGTGCCAGCAGCTCCAGACAGGGGTCGGTGAGCACAGATACGCAGTATTTT. Translation gives CASSSRQGSVSTDTQYF.

This clonotype has at least ten counts. The chain combines TRBV5-1 with TRBJ2-7; D is uncertain. CDR1 is SGHRS and CDR2 is YFSETQ in the germline V gene. This CDR3 is built from 14 residues. The V end was cut by 1 base, the J end by 0 bases, with 8 bases between. The CDR3 nucleotides are TGCGCCAGCAGCTTGTGGCAGTCCTCCTACGAGCAGTACTTC. Encoded protein: CASSLWQSSYEQYF.

As regards this clonotype: The junction departs from the called germline gene at one end, perhaps through a read error. The chain has TRBV29-1 and TRBJ2-5; 7 positions agree with TRBD1. The CDR3 length is 13 residues. Per germline, CDR1 SQVTM and CDR2 ANQGSEA. In nucleotides, the CDR3 is TGCAGAGTTGGGAGACAGGGCCAAGAGACCCAGTACTTC. This translates into CRVGRQGQETQYF.

Turning to this clonotype: The junction shows a germline mismatch at one end, possibly a read error. J is TRBJ1-2 and V is TRBV11-2; 7 nucleotides line up with TRBD1. CDR3 length: 14 amino acids. Germline V gene sequence: CDR1 SGHAT, CDR2 FQNNGV. The CDR3 loop reads CVSSPSDRDHGYTF. DNA for the CDR3: TGTGTCAGCAGCCCATCCGACAGGGACCATGGCTACACCTTC.

This CDR3 reads CAGVLAGGVNTQYF. CDR3 DNA: TGTGCCGGCGTACTAGCGGGAGGAGTAAATACGCAGTATTTT. The chain carries TRBV6-1 and TRBJ2-3; 12 nucleotides agree with TRBD2. The V gene end was trimmed by 11 bases and the J gene end by 7 bases; junction bases not matched to a gene: 10. Germline V gene lookup returns CDR1 MNHNS and CDR2 SASEGT. The CDR3 sequence is 14 residues long.

V usage is TRBV29-1 and J usage is TRBJ2-1; 10 positions agree with TRBD2. This CDR3 has 18 amino acids. Per the germline V gene, CDR1 is SQVTM and CDR2 is ANQGSEA. J was trimmed by 6 bases and V by 1 base; bases with no gene match: 15. CDR3 coding DNA: TGCAGCGTTGAAGGGGGGCCTAGCGGGGGACCCTTTGCCAATGAGCAGTTCTTC. The encoded protein is CSVEGGPSGGPFANEQFF.

In this sample, this clonotype turned up many times. The J gene is TRBJ2-1, the V gene TRBV5-1; TRBD1 matches at 9 bases. This CDR3 is 14 amino acids long. Trimming cost V 4 bases and J 6 bases; bases outside gene matches: 5. Germline V gene sequence: CDR1 SGHRS, CDR2 YFSETQ. CDR3 loop: CASSPGQGLNEQFF. The CDR3 nucleotides are TGCGCCAGCAGCCCTGGACAGGGGCTCAATGAGCAGTTCTTC.

The CDR3 here is CASYNRQGRNEQFF. CDR3 nucleotide sequence: TGTGCCAGCTACAACCGGCAGGGCCGCAATGAGCAGTTCTTC. The V and J genes are TRBV11-2 and TRBJ2-1, with a weak D call TRBD1 (5 bases). The CDR3 totals 14 residues. The germline V and J ends were trimmed by 8 bases and 6 bases, with 17 bases remaining between them. The germline CDR1 and CDR2 sequences are SGHAT and FQNNGV.

This clonotype was seen many times. CDR3 region: CASSEERNVQETQYF. The CDR3 region has the DNA TGTGCCAGCAGTGAAGAACGTAACGTCCAAGAGACCCAGTACTTC. The chain is built from TRBV6-1 and TRBJ2-5; the D is unclear. V was pared by 1 base and J by 1 base, with 10 bases between. The CDR3 length is 15 residues. Germline CDR1 is MNHNS and CDR2 is SASEGT.

The rearrangement joins TRBV29-1 to TRBJ1-2; D is undetermined. The CDR3 is made up of 13 amino acids. CDR1 SQVTM and CDR2 ANQGSEA come from the germline V gene. Here the CDR3 reads CSSAGVIDYGYTF. The CDR3 bases are TGCAGTTCGGCTGGGGTTATAGACTATGGCTACACCTTC.

The chain employs TRBV6-5 and TRBJ2-1; the match to TRBD2 covers 10 bases. The CDR3 contains 16 residues. V dropped 3 bases and J dropped 5; count of bases not matched to a gene: 7. The V gene's germline CDR1 is MNHEY and CDR2 SVGAGI. The CDR3 nucleotides are TGTGCCAGCAGTTATAGTCCGCTAGCGGGAGACAATGAGCAGTTCTTC. This sequence encodes CASSYSPLAGDNEQFF.

Regarding this clonotype: A read error is likely, as this CDR3 ends without the conserved phenylalanine or tryptophan. The chain has TRBV29-1 and TRBJ2-7; 13 bases fit TRBD2. The CDR3 contains 14 residues. With 4 bases clipped from V and 6 bases from J, the junction kept 6 bases outside the gene matches. Per germline, CDR1 SQVTM and CDR2 ANQGSEA. The CDR3 DNA follows: TGCAGCGTTGGTCGGACTAGCGGGAGTGGCGAGCAGTACTAC. This codes for CSVGRTSGSGEQYY.

Note on this clonotype: No conserved phenylalanine or tryptophan is present at the end of the CDR3, so a read error is the likely explanation. The rearrangement uses TRBV11-2 and TRBJ2-1; D may be TRBD1 (5 bases). This CDR3 is 15 amino acids long. Germline V gene lookup returns CDR1 SGHAT and CDR2 FQNNGV. The germline V and J ends were trimmed by 2 bases and 8 bases, with 16 bases remaining between them. The CDR3 DNA reads as TGTGCCAGCAGCTTACCTTCGACAGCCCTTGATGAGCAGTTCTCC. Its translation is CASSLPSTALDEQFS.

Concerning this clonotype: Its ends do not fully match the called genes, so a read error is possible. The chain links TRBV6-5 to TRBJ2-6; the D gene is possibly TRBD1 (5 bases). This CDR3 has 12 amino acids. The germline V gene encodes CDR1 MNHEY and CDR2 SVGAGI. CDR3 nucleotide sequence: TGTGCCAGCAATCCTGGGGCCAAGGTCCTGACTTTC. Protein product: CASNPGAKVLTF.

There are many counts of this clonotype. J is TRBJ1-3 and V is TRBV29-1; TRBD1 matches at 7 bases. With 4 bases clipped from V and 0 bases from J, the junction kept 3 bases outside the gene matches. Germline-derived CDR1 and CDR2 are SQVTM and ANQGSEA. This CDR3 comprises 14 residues. In DNA, the CDR3 is TGCAGCGTTGCGGGGACAGACTCTGGAAACACCATATATTTT. Protein product: CSVAGTDSGNTIYF.

The count of this clonotype is one. An end of the junction differs from the germline gene, which may be a read error. The chain recombines TRBV28 with TRBJ2-1, with a weak D call TRBD2 (6 bases). Germline V gene lookup returns CDR1 MDHEN and CDR2 SYDVKM. The CDR3 runs 14 residues. Here the CDR3 reads CTSRDAGSSYKQSF. DNA for the CDR3: TGTACCAGCAGGGACGCGGGGAGCTCCTACAAGCAGTCCTTC.

The V and J genes are TRBV6-5 and TRBJ1-3; D is perhaps TRBD1 (6 bases). Germline lookup yields CDR1 MNHEY and CDR2 SVGAGI. The CDR3 consists of 14 residues. CDR3 in DNA: TGTGAGAGCAGCCGAACGGGGGGCCGAGACACCATATATTTT. It translates to CESSRTGGRDTIYF.

The chain carries TRBV12-3 or TRBV12-4 and TRBJ1-3; D not resolved. V lost 8 bases to trimming and J lost 3 bases, with 17 bases between them. The CDR3 contains 15 residues. CDR3 sequence (DNA): TGTGCCAGCGTCTTGGGTGGGAGTATTGGAAACACCATATATTTT. This codes for CASVLGGSIGNTIYF.